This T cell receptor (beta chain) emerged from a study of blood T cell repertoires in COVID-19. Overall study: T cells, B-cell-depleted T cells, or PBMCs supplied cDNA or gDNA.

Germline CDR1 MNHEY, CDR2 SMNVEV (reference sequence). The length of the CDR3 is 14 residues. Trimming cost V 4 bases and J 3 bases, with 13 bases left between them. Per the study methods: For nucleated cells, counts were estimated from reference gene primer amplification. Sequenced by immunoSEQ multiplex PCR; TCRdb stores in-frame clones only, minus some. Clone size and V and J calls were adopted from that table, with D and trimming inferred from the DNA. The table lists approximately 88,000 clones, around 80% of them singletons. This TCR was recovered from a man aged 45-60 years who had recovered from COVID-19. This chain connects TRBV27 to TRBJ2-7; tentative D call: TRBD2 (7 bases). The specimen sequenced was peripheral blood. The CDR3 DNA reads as TGTGCCAGCAGTTCTAGGGGGGGTTTCTACGAGCAGTACTTC. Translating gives CASSSRGGFYEQYF.